The entry below describes one TCR beta chain. What it recognizes is unknown. The sample originates from a study of cytomegalovirus exposure and HLA in healthy donors. With 5 bases removed from V and 6 bases from J, the gap between germline ends came to 16 bases. The CDR3 contains 15 residues. Germline V lookup: CDR1 SNHLY, CDR2 FYNNEI. TCRdb keeps only in-frame clones here, not all; method: immunoSEQ multiplex PCR. The data contain 130,000 or so clones, 80% to 90% of them singletons. Notes on the study in general: First-cohort TCR clusters were later found to tend to co-occur in the 120 validation repertoires. Reports showed the classifier diagnosing cytomegalovirus status with high specificity and sensitivity.

The rearrangement joins TRBV2 to TRBJ2-2; no clear D. The TCR sequence derives from a woman aged 18-35 years in good health and CMV-seropositive. The sequencing input was PBMCs. The CDR3 sequence: CASSKNQVDAGELFF. The CDR3 DNA sequence: TGTGCCAGCAGTAAGAATCAGGTCGATGCCGGGGAGCTGTTTTTT. Full variable domain (missing parts from reference TRBV2 and TRBJ2-2): EPEVTQTPSHQVTQMGQEVILRCVPISNHLYFYWYRQILGQKVEFLVSFYNNEISEKSEIFDDQFSVERPDGSNFTLKIRSTKLEDSAMYFCASSKNQVDAGELFFGEGSRLTVL.